The rows below give T cell receptor beta chains drawn from one sample of a study of T cells in localized non-small cell lung cancer. Profiling relied on immunoSEQ multiplex PCR, and the TCRdb table lists in-frame clones only, not all of them. The sample holds roughly 30,000 clones, around 94% seen once. Sequences were derived from peripheral blood, sampled before any cancer treatment. The receptors here all came from a woman aged 35-70 years with stage I lung adenocarcinoma. Each CDR3 is given with its conserved first and last residue. The order of the fields is D gene, clone size, J gene, V gene, CDR3 protein, CDR3 DNA. The D gene is left open where the match is weak. Clone size, where shown, is once, few, many, or a class for clones that have expanded.

D gene: -; clone size: few; J gene: TRBJ1-2; V gene: TRBV7-2; CDR3 protein: CASSLTLADSFYGYTF; CDR3 DNA: TGTGCCAGCAGCTTAACACTTGCGGACAGCTTCTATGGCTACACCTTC
D gene: -; clone size: -; J gene: TRBJ1-3; V gene: TRBV6-5; CDR3 protein: CASSYSGSGTGNTIYF; CDR3 DNA: TGTGCCAGCAGTTACTCGGGATCGGGAACTGGAAACACCATATATTTT
D gene: -; clone size: -; J gene: TRBJ2-2; V gene: TRBV7-2; CDR3 protein: CASSLVGTTNTGELFF; CDR3 DNA: TGTGCCAGCAGCTTAGTGGGGACGACGAACACCGGGGAGCTGTTTTTT
D gene: TRBD2; clone size: -; J gene: TRBJ2-1; V gene: TRBV7-2; CDR3 protein: CASSPLRGRNNEQFF; CDR3 DNA: TGTGCCAGCAGCCCCTTGCGGGGGAGAAACAATGAGCAGTTCTTC
D gene: -; clone size: -; J gene: TRBJ2-2; V gene: TRBV19; CDR3 protein: CASSIRPSTGELFF; CDR3 DNA: TGTGCCAGTAGTATTCGGCCGTCCACCGGGGAGCTGTTTTTT
D gene: -; clone size: few; J gene: TRBJ2-2; V gene: TRBV20-1; CDR3 protein: CSARGPGELFF; CDR3 DNA: TGCAGTGCTAGGGGGCCCGGGGAGCTGTTTTTT
D gene: -; clone size: -; J gene: TRBJ2-3; V gene: TRBV4-1; CDR3 protein: CASSQDRVATDTQYF; CDR3 DNA: TGCGCCAGCAGCCAAGATCGAGTCGCCACAGATACGCAGTATTTT
D gene: -; clone size: -; J gene: TRBJ1-1; V gene: TRBV20-1; CDR3 protein: CSARDRLRAFF; CDR3 DNA: TGCAGTGCTAGAGACCGTCTACGGGCTTTCTTT
D gene: -; clone size: -; J gene: TRBJ2-1; V gene: TRBV5-4; CDR3 protein: CASSPQLVGGYNEQFF; CDR3 DNA: TGTGCCAGCAGCCCCCAGCTAGTTGGGGGATACAATGAGCAGTTCTTC
D gene: -; clone size: once; J gene: TRBJ1-1; V gene: TRBV19; CDR3 protein: CASKRGVNTEAFF; CDR3 DNA: TGTGCCAGTAAGAGGGGGGTGAACACTGAAGCTTTCTTT
D gene: -; clone size: -; J gene: TRBJ2-3; V gene: TRBV29-1; CDR3 protein: CSVEGVRGSTDTQYF; CDR3 DNA: TGCAGCGTTGAAGGGGTGCGGGGAAGCACAGATACGCAGTATTTT
D gene: -; clone size: -; J gene: TRBJ1-6; V gene: TRBV19; CDR3 protein: CASSSQNSNSPLHF; CDR3 DNA: TGTGCCAGTAGCTCCCAGAATTCTAATTCACCCCTCCACTTT